The 5 T cell receptor beta chains reported below all come from one sample, sequenced in a study of blood T cell repertoires in COVID-19. This table comes from immunoSEQ multiplex PCR, and its TCRdb copy is limited to in-frame clones, with some not included. The top ten clones hold approximately 1.3% of a sample with roughly 400,000 clones, approximately 91% of them seen once. The sequencing sample was made of PBMCs or T cells enriched from blood (not recorded which). The receptors were gathered from a woman aged 18-30 years who had been exposed to COVID-19.

The chain couples TRBV5-4 to TRBJ2-2; 7 bases line up with TRBD1. J gave up 0 bases and V 4 bases, and 6 bases lay outside the gene matches. Germline lookup yields CDR1 SGHNT and CDR2 YYREEE (reference sequence). The CDR3 spans 16 residues. The CDR3 DNA reads TGTGCCAGCAGCCCCTGGGACAGAACGAACACCGGGGAGCTGTTTTTT. As protein: CASSPWDRTNTGELFF.

V is TRBV7-8 and J is TRBJ1-4; TRBD1 aligns across 7 bases. Germline V gene data show CDR1 as SGHVS and CDR2 as FQNEAQ. V lost 4 bases, J lost 5 bases, and 4 bases stayed unmatched. This CDR3 region has 14 residues. CDR3 DNA sequence: TGTGCCAGCAGCTCTAGACAGGGCAATGAAAAACTGTTTTTT. Its protein product is CASSSRQGNEKLFF.

This clone was detected only once. V is TRBV7-6 and J is TRBJ2-3, with D unclear. From germline, CDR1 is SGHVS and CDR2 FNYEAQ. The CDR3 consists of 13 residues. V was cut by 5 bases and J by 0 bases, with 6 bases left in between. CDR3 coding DNA: TGTGCCAGCAGCGGGCAGAGCACAGATACGCAGTATTTT. It is translated as CASSGQSTDTQYF.

The chain is built from TRBV7-9 and TRBJ2-6; a possible D gene is TRBD2 (6 bases). Germline V gene sequence: CDR1 SEHNR, CDR2 FQNEAQ (reference sequence). This CDR3 contains 19 residues. V gave up 3 bases and J gave up 2 bases, with 20 bases separating them. This CDR3 reads CASSLLASASRAGANVLTF. DNA for the CDR3: TGTGCCAGCAGCTTGCTGGCTAGCGCTTCTAGAGCTGGGGCCAACGTCCTGACTTTC.

The chain links TRBV4-3 to TRBJ2-2; 7 nucleotides match TRBD1. The V gene end was trimmed by 0 bases and the J gene end by 1 base; junction bases not matched to a gene: 5. The CDR3 contains 17 residues. From germline, CDR1 is LGHNA and CDR2 YSLEER. CDR3 sequence: CASSQDSAGGNTGELFF. The CDR3 DNA sequence: TGCGCCAGCAGCCAAGATTCGGCAGGGGGGAACACCGGGGAGCTGTTTTTT.